Each of the 18 T cell receptor beta chains below was sequenced from the same sample in a study of T cells after posttransplantation cyclophosphamide. Some clones are missing from TCRdb's copy, which holds only in-frame ones; the method was immunoSEQ multiplex PCR. In total the sample includes around 30,000 clones, none of them seen once. Sequences were obtained from PBMCs. The receptors originated from an older woman in good health, CMV-negative, and a related stem cell transplant donor.

This clone appeared many times. In DNA, the CDR3 is TGTGCCAGCAGTCTTGCGGGGAGGTACCTTATGTTCCGAAACACCATATATTTT. Translation: CASSLAGRYLMFRNTIYF. This chain uses TRBV28 with TRBJ1-3; D ambiguous. V lost 5 bases, J lost 5 bases, and 25 bases lay in between. Per the germline V gene, CDR1 is MDHEN and CDR2 is SYDVKM. The CDR3 consists of 18 residues. The full variable domain, with the rest looked up from reference TRBV28 and TRBJ1-3, is DVKVTQSSRYLVKRTGEKVFLECVQDMDHENMFWYRQDPGLGLRLIYFSYDVKMKEKGDIPEGYSVSREKKERFSLILESASTNQTSMYLCASSLAGRYLMFRNTIYFGEGSWLTVV.

The chain combines TRBV14 with TRBJ1-5; a possible D gene is TRBD1 (5 bases). V gave up 3 bases and J gave up 0 bases, with 6 bases separating them. The CDR3 is 14 residues long. Germline V CDR1 and CDR2: SGHDN, FVKESK. CDR3 coding DNA: TGTGCCAGCAGCCATACAGGTAGCAATCAGCCCCAGCATTTT. Protein sequence: CASSHTGSNQPQHF.

V is TRBV5-1 and J is TRBJ1-1, with TRBD1 as a possible D gene (6 bases). Per the germline V gene, CDR1 is SGHRS and CDR2 is YFSETQ. The CDR3 is 16 residues long. V lost 0 bases and J lost 7, with 19 bases in between. The CDR3 is CASSLVGSGGLVEAFF. The DNA of the CDR3 is TGCGCCAGCAGCTTGGTAGGTTCGGGGGGGCTTGTTGAAGCTTTCTTT.

There are a few counts of this clone. This chain connects TRBV9 to TRBJ2-3, with D possibly TRBD2 on 6 matching bases. Trimming pared 0 bases from V and 9 bases from J, leaving 11 bases between. CDR3 length: 13 amino acids. Looked up from germline, CDR1 is SGDLS and CDR2 is YYNGEE. The CDR3 spells CASSVVLEGTQYF. The CDR3 nucleotides read TGTGCCAGCAGCGTAGTGTTGGAGGGCACGCAGTATTTT.

This clone has ten or more counts. V and J are TRBV6-5 and TRBJ2-7, with 7 bases lining up with TRBD1. The CDR3 is 13 amino acids. With V trimmed by 4 bases and J by 3 bases, 3 bases remained unmatched. The V gene's germline CDR1 is MNHEY and CDR2 SVGAGI. CDR3 DNA sequence: TGTGCCAGCAGTTCCCCAGGGGGCTACGAGCAGTACTTC. It yields the protein CASSSPGGYEQYF.

Many counts were recorded for this clone. This CDR3 reads CASRGTGGYNEQFF. In nucleotides, the CDR3 is TGTGCCAGCAGAGGGACAGGGGGGTACAATGAGCAGTTCTTC. The chain has TRBV7-2 and TRBJ2-1, with TRBD1 matching over 11 bases. Unmatched junction bases numbered 2, after V lost 6 bases and J lost 4 bases. The CDR3 sequence is 14 residues long. Germline V lookup: CDR1 SGHTA, CDR2 FQGNSA. The full variable domain, its missing parts supplied by reference TRBV7-2 and TRBJ2-1, is GAGVSQSPSNKVTEKGKDVELRCDPISGHTALYWYRQSLGQGLEFLIYFQGNSAPDKSGLPSDRFSAERTGGSVSTLTIQRTQQEDSAVYLCASRGTGGYNEQFFGPGTRLTVL.

This clone was detected ten times or more. V usage is TRBV27 and J usage is TRBJ2-1; 8 bases align to TRBD2. Trimming at V came to 6 bases and at J to 4 bases, leaving 5 bases not matched to a gene. The CDR3 is 14 amino acids. Germline V CDR1 and CDR2: MNHEY, SMNVEV (reference sequence). CDR3 in DNA: TGTGCCAGCAGCCAACTAGCGGAATACAATGAGCAGTTCTTC. Encoded protein: CASSQLAEYNEQFF.

In its sample, this clone was seen many times. J is TRBJ1-5 and V is TRBV5-5; TRBD1 aligns across 7 bases. Per germline, CDR1 SGHKS and CDR2 YYEKEE (reference sequence). J gave up 6 bases and V 3 bases, and 12 bases lay outside the gene matches. This CDR3 comprises 16 residues. The CDR3 sequence is CASSSALTGTGQPQHF. The CDR3 DNA reads as TGTGCCAGCAGCTCCGCCTTGACAGGGACCGGTCAGCCCCAGCATTTT.

This clone was seen a handful of times. The chain employs TRBV20-1 and TRBJ2-1; D unclear. Germline CDR1 reads DFQATT; CDR2 reads SNEGSKA (reference sequence). V lost 2 bases and J 7 bases, leaving 6 bases between the germline ends. This CDR3 region has 11 residues. The CDR3 DNA is TGCAGTGCTAGAAACGGGAATGAGCAGTTCTTC. This gives the protein CSARNGNEQFF.

The sample holds many counts of this clone. The chain has TRBV6-5 and TRBJ2-2; D is possibly TRBD2 (5 bases). This CDR3 region has 14 residues. The germline V gene encodes CDR1 MNHEY and CDR2 SVGAGI. V was cut by 0 bases and J by 8 bases, with 10 bases left in between. The chain's CDR3 is CASSYSGVEGELFF. CDR3 bases: TGTGCCAGCAGTTACTCCGGGGTAGAAGGGGAGCTGTTTTTT.

This clone was counted many times. The J gene is TRBJ1-1, the V gene TRBV7-9; D ambiguous. This CDR3 is built from 17 residues. V was cut by 4 bases and J by 0 bases, with 18 bases left in between. Germline-derived CDR1 and CDR2 are SEHNR and FQNEAQ (reference sequence). The CDR3: CASSSPRANSMNTEAFF. The CDR3 DNA reads TGTGCCAGCAGCTCCCCTCGTGCAAACAGCATGAACACTGAAGCTTTCTTT.

This clone has at least ten counts. The chain is built from TRBV6-4 and TRBJ2-7; tentative D call: TRBD1 (5 bases). The CDR3 runs 14 residues. Germline V gives CDR1 MRHNA, CDR2 SNTAGT. V was trimmed by 6 bases and J by 2 bases, leaving 14 bases between them. CDR3 protein: CASRTAWVAYEQYF. Written as DNA, the CDR3 is TGTGCCAGCAGGACAGCGTGGGTCGCCTACGAGCAGTACTTC.

There are a few counts of this clone. This chain links TRBV7-2 with TRBJ2-2; possible D gene TRBD1, 6 bases. Germline CDR1 and CDR2: SGHTA and FQGNSA. The V gene lost 5 bases and the J gene lost 1 base, with 11 bases spanning the gap. This CDR3 region has 15 residues. CDR3 amino acids: CASSRGGQNTGELFF. DNA for the CDR3: TGTGCCAGCAGCCGAGGGGGACAGAACACCGGGGAGCTGTTTTTT. Combining the CDR3 with reference TRBV7-2 and TRBJ2-2 gives the whole variable domain GAGVSQSPSNKVTEKGKDVELRCDPISGHTALYWYRQSLGQGLEFLIYFQGNSAPDKSGLPSDRFSAERTGGSVSTLTIQRTQQEDSAVYLCASSRGGQNTGELFFGEGSRLTVL.

This clone came up many times. The gene calls are TRBV5-1 and TRBJ2-4; D gene ambiguous. This CDR3 is 13 amino acids long. From germline, CDR1 is SGHRS and CDR2 YFSETQ. With 5 bases removed from V and 6 bases from J, the gap between germline ends came to 12 bases. The CDR3 protein is CASREEQRNIQYF. CDR3 bases: TGCGCCAGCAGAGAGGAACAGAGAAACATTCAGTACTTC.

This clone has ten or more counts. This rearrangement joins TRBV18 to TRBJ2-7; tentatively, D is TRBD2 (6 bases). V lost 3 bases, J lost 1 base, and 13 bases lay in between. The germline CDR1 and CDR2 sequences are KGHSH and LQKENI. This CDR3 is 15 amino acids long. CDR3 DNA: TGTGCCAGCTCACCCGGCGAGAGCGGGTCCTACGAGCAGTACTTC. Protein product: CASSPGESGSYEQYF. The full variable domain, its missing parts supplied by reference TRBV18 and TRBJ2-7, is NAGVMQNPRHLVRRRGQEARLRCSPMKGHSHVYWYRQLPEEGLKFMVYLQKENIIDESGMPKERFSAEFPKEGPSILRIQQVVRGDSAAYFCASSPGESGSYEQYFGPGTRLTVT.

This clone was detected a few times. J is TRBJ1-4 and V is TRBV15; 8 bases fit TRBD1. V trimming: 1 base; J trimming: 8 bases; junction bases outside the gene matches: 9. The V gene's germline CDR1 is LNHNV and CDR2 YYDKDF (reference sequence). The CDR3 is 16 amino acids. The DNA of the CDR3 is TGTGCCACCAGCAGAGGCCTTGGACAGGGTGTGGAAAAACTGTTTTTT. Translating gives CATSRGLGQGVEKLFF.

This clone occurred many times. The chain employs TRBV6-5 and TRBJ1-5, with 9 bases aligning to TRBD1. The J segment lost 9 bases and the V segment lost 2 bases, leaving 5 bases of the junction unmatched. Germline V gene sequence: CDR1 MNHEY, CDR2 SVGAGI. The CDR3 covers 14 residues. The CDR3 nucleotides read TGTGCCAGCAGTTACGGACAGGGGACGGGGCCCCAGCATTTT. Encoded protein: CASSYGQGTGPQHF.

V and J are TRBV5-1 and TRBJ2-5; 12 positions agree with TRBD2. Trimming took 2 bases from V and 3 from J; bases not matched to a gene: 11. The CDR3 extends over 18 amino acids. Germline V gene lookup returns CDR1 SGHRS and CDR2 YFSETQ. The chain's CDR3 is CASSFLGGLAGSKETQYF. The CDR3 DNA follows: TGCGCCAGCAGCTTTCTGGGGGGACTAGCGGGTTCTAAAGAGACCCAGTACTTC.